This T cell receptor beta chain was found in a study of cytomegalovirus exposure and HLA in healthy donors. Sequencing used immunoSEQ multiplex PCR; TCRdb keeps in-frame clones, though not all of them. Among 86,000 or so clones listed, about 96% were seen once. Trimming removed 1 base from V and 4 bases from J, with 11 bases in between. Germline V gene sequence: CDR1 LGHNT, CDR2 FRNRAP. The length of the CDR3 is 15 residues. Sequenced material: PBMCs. This TCR was recovered from a man between 18 and 29 years old in good health and CMV-seropositive. V and J are TRBV12-5 and TRBJ2-1; D is uncertain. CDR3 sequence reads: CASGLGESPYNEQFF. The CDR3 DNA reads TGTGCTAGTGGTTTGGGCGAGAGTCCTTACAATGAGCAGTTCTTC.